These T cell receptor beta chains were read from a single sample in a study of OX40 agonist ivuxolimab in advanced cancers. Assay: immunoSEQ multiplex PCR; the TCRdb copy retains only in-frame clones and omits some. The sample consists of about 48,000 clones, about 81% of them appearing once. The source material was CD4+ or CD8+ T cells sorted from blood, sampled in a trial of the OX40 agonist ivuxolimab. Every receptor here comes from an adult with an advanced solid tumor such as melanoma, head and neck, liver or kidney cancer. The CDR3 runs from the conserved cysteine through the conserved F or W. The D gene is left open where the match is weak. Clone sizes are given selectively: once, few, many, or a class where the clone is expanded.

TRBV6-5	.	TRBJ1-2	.	CASSGSGGGYGYTF	TGTGCCAGCAGCGGCAGTGGCGGGGGATATGGCTACACCTTC
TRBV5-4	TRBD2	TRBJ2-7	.	CASSLGGLAGGYEQYF	TGTGCCAGCAGCTTGGGGGGGCTAGCGGGAGGGTACGAGCAGTACTTC
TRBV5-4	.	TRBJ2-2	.	CASSFQGAGELFF	TGTGCCAGCAGCTTTCAGGGCGCCGGGGAGCTGTTTTTT
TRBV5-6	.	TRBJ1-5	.	CASSLGLNNQPQHF	TGTGCCAGCAGCTTGGGACTGAATAATCAGCCCCAGCATTTT
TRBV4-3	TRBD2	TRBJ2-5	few	CASSLGTSGRGGEETQYF	TGCGCCAGCAGCCTAGGGACTAGCGGGAGAGGGGGAGAGGAGACCCAGTACTTC
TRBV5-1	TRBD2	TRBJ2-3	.	CASSLELAGRTQYF	TGCGCCAGCAGCTTGGAGCTAGCGGGTCGTACGCAGTATTTT
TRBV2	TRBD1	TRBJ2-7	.	CASSAGQGAQQYF	TGTGCCAGCAGTGCTGGACAGGGGGCGCAGCAGTACTTC
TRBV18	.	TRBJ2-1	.	CASSSNPGRTAYNEQFF	TGTGCCAGCTCATCAAACCCAGGCAGGACAGCATACAATGAGCAGTTCTTC
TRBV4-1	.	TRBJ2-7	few	CASRPSDRTPYEQYF	TGCGCCAGCAGACCCTCCGACAGGACCCCCTACGAGCAGTACTTC
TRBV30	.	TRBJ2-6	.	CARGSSGANVLTF	TGTGCCCGAGGAAGCTCTGGGGCCAACGTCCTGACTTTC
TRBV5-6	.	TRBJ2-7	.	CASSFAVYEQYF	TGTGCCAGCAGCTTTGCCGTTTACGAGCAGTACTTC
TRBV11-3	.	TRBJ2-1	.	CASSPHSGEQFF	TGTGCCAGCAGCCCCCATAGTGGTGAGCAGTTCTTC
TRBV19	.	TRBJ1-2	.	CASSIGWGSGYTF	TGTGCCAGTAGTATAGGGTGGGGTTCTGGCTACACCTTC
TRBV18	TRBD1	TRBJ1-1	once	CASSPRTGGPFGAEAFF	TGTGCCAGCTCACCAAGAACAGGGGGCCCCTTCGGCGCTGAAGCTTTCTTT
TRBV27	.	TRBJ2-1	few	CASSLHSPYNEQFF	TGTGCCAGCAGTTTACACTCCCCCTACAATGAGCAGTTCTTC
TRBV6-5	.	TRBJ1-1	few	CASSSAGGTEAFF	TGTGCCAGCAGTTCGGCGGGGGGCACTGAAGCTTTCTTT
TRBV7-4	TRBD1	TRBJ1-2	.	CASSPRDRTANYGYTF	TGTGCCAGCAGCCCGAGGGACAGGACAGCTAACTATGGCTACACCTTC
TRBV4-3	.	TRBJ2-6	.	CASSQDHRGRSGANVLTF	TGCGCCAGCAGCCAAGATCATCGCGGACGCTCTGGGGCCAACGTCCTGACTTTC
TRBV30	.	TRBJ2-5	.	CAWSVGQFEETQYF	TGTGCCTGGAGTGTCGGGCAATTCGAAGAGACCCAGTACTTC
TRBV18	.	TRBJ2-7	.	CASSVGAPHEQYF	TGTGCCAGCTCGGTCGGGGCTCCGCACGAGCAGTACTTC
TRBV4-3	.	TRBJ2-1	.	CASSYRTSDEQFF	TGCGCCAGCAGCTATCGGACATCAGATGAGCAGTTCTTC
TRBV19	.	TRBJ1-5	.	CASRVQGFPSNQPQHF	TGTGCCAGTAGGGTCCAGGGGTTCCCTAGCAATCAGCCCCAGCATTTT
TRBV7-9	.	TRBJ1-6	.	CASLIYGLGYNSPLHF	TGTGCCAGCCTTATATATGGTCTGGGCTATAATTCACCCCTCCACTTT
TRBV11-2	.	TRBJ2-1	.	CASSLERTRALYNEQFF	TGTGCCAGCAGCTTAGAAAGGACCCGGGCCCTCTACAATGAGCAGTTCTTC
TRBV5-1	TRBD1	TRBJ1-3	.	CASSLEGGAGGNTIYF	TGCGCCAGCAGCTTGGAAGGGGGCGCGGGAGGAAACACCATATATTTT
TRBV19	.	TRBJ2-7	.	CATTGTVTYEQYF	TGTGCCACCACCGGGACCGTCACCTACGAGCAGTACTTC
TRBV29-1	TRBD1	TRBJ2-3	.	CSVEGTGLTDTQYF	TGCAGCGTTGAAGGGACAGGGCTCACAGATACGCAGTATTTT
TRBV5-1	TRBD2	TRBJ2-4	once	CASSPGLAVKNIQYF	TGCGCCAGCAGCCCCGGACTAGCGGTAAAAAACATTCAGTACTTC
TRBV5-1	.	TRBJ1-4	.	CASSLMGTNEKLFF	TGCGCCAGCAGCTTAATGGGAACTAATGAAAAACTGTTTTTT
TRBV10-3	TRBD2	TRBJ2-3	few	CAISKGLAGGGTDTQYF	TGTGCCATCAGCAAGGGACTAGCGGGAGGGGGCACAGATACGCAGTATTTT
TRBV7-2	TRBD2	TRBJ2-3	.	CASSLLTSGGPRDTQYF	TGTGCCAGCAGCTTATTGACTAGCGGGGGTCCGAGGGATACGCAGTATTTT
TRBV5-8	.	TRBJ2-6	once	CASSLAGVGANVLTF	TGTGCCAGCAGCTTGGCAGGGGTTGGGGCCAACGTCCTGACTTTC
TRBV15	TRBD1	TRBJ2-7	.	CATSRDLLVGRGQTYEQYF	TGTGCCACCAGCAGAGATCTTTTGGTGGGCAGGGGGCAAACCTACGAGCAGTACTTC
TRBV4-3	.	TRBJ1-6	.	CASSPTGTNNSPLHF	TGCGCCAGCAGCCCTACCGGGACGAATAATTCACCCCTCCACTTT
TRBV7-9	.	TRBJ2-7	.	CASSLGVGTNEQYF	TGTGCCAGCAGCTTAGGTGTAGGTACCAACGAGCAGTACTTC
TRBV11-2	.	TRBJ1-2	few	CASTLQGRGYGYTF	TGTGCCAGCACTCTGCAGGGGAGAGGGTATGGCTACACCTTC
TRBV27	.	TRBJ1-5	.	CASSLSRPYQPQHF	TGTGCCAGCAGTTTATCTCGTCCGTATCAGCCCCAGCATTTT
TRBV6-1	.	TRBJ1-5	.	CASSEARGNQPQHF	TGTGCCAGCAGTGAAGCGCGGGGCAATCAGCCCCAGCATTTT
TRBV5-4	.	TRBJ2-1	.	CASSPISINEQFF	TGTGCCAGCAGCCCCATTTCAATTAATGAGCAGTTCTTC
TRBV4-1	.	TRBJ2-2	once	CASSIGRMVGGNTGELFF	TGCGCCAGCAGTATCGGACGAATGGTTGGTGGGAACACCGGGGAGCTGTTTTTT
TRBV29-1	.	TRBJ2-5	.	CSVTGTAGQETQYF	TGCAGCGTTACCGGGACAGCGGGTCAAGAGACCCAGTACTTC